The 21 T cell receptor beta chains below were found in one sample sequenced in a study of shared clonotypes between healthy human individuals. Data came from immunoSEQ multiplex PCR; TCRdb stores just in-frame clones and leaves some out. The data show 2 million to 3 million clones, roughly 93% seen once. The sample was naive CD4+ T cells from PBMCs. Stated subset: CD45RA+ positively selected. These receptors were obtained from a man younger than 35 in good health. Some clones in this sample may be carry-over from other donors' samples.

The V call is TRBV5-4, the J call TRBJ2-7; 14 bases map to TRBD2. Per germline, CDR1 SGHNT and CDR2 YYREEE (reference sequence). The CDR3 runs 15 residues. V was clipped by 4 bases and J by 5 bases; unmatched bases: 5. CDR3 amino acids: CASSPGTSGSNEQYF. CDR3 in DNA: TGTGCCAGCAGCCCTGGGACTAGCGGGAGTAACGAGCAGTACTTC.

The chain joins TRBV6-5 to TRBJ1-4, with 10 bases lining up with TRBD1. Germline-derived CDR1 and CDR2 are MNHEY and SVGAGI. This CDR3 contains 15 residues. Losses at the gene ends were 0 bases for V and 8 bases for J; bases not matched to a gene: 3. This chain's CDR3 is CASSYSGTGEEKLFF. The CDR3 region has the DNA TGTGCCAGCAGTTACTCTGGGACAGGGGAGGAAAAACTGTTTTTT.

This clone was picked up one time. The chain couples TRBV28 to TRBJ2-1; 9 bases fit TRBD2. The CDR3 runs 16 residues. The trim removed 7 bases at V and 8 bases at J, leaving 15 bases unmatched. Germline CDR1 is MDHEN and CDR2 is SYDVKM. CDR3 sequence: CASKTPVAGEGYEQFF. CDR3 nucleotides: TGTGCCAGCAAGACACCCGTAGCGGGAGAGGGGTATGAGCAGTTCTTC.

The J gene is TRBJ2-2, the V gene TRBV7-9; the match to TRBD2 covers 10 bases. CDR1 and CDR2 (germline): SEHNR, FQNEAQ (reference sequence). J gave up 3 bases and V 6 bases, and 7 bases lay outside the gene matches. CDR3 length: 16 amino acids. CDR3 in amino acids: CASSPGLAGDTGELFF. CDR3 DNA: TGTGCCAGCAGTCCGGGGCTAGCGGGAGACACCGGGGAGCTGTTTTTT.

The CDR3 sequence: CASSPPGLNSGANVLTF. The CDR3 coding sequence is TGTGCCAGCAGCCCACCGGGACTGAACTCTGGGGCCAACGTCCTGACTTTC. J is TRBJ2-6 and V is TRBV7-8, with D possibly TRBD2 on 6 matching bases. V lost 5 bases and J lost 0, with 14 bases in between. From germline, CDR1 is SGHVS and CDR2 FQNEAQ. The CDR3 consists of 17 residues.

The rearrangement uses TRBV28 and TRBJ2-2; D is tentatively TRBD1 or TRBD2 (5 bases each). CDR3 length: 15 residues. Deletions cut 5 bases from V and 9 bases from J, with 19 bases between. Germline V gene lookup returns CDR1 MDHEN and CDR2 SYDVKM. CDR3 DNA sequence: TGTGCCAGCAGTCGAAGCCGGGACCGCCGTAGGGAGCTGTTTTTT. It specifies CASSRSRDRRRELFF.

As for this clone: Other DNA sequences in the sample encode the same CDR3. The V and J genes are TRBV5-1 and TRBJ2-7; D remains unclear. V was pared by 0 bases and J by 2 bases, with 9 bases between. The CDR3 extends over 14 amino acids. Germline V lookup: CDR1 SGHRS, CDR2 YFSETQ. CDR3: CASSLEGRTYEQYF. Written as DNA, the CDR3 is TGCGCCAGCAGCTTGGAGGGCAGAACCTACGAGCAGTACTTC.

This clone occurred once. The V and J genes are TRBV30 and TRBJ2-1; 10 nucleotides match TRBD2. The CDR3 consists of 15 residues. The J segment lost 9 bases and the V segment lost 4 bases, leaving 12 bases of the junction unmatched. Germline values: CDR1 GTSNPN, CDR2 SVGIG (reference sequence). CDR3 coding DNA: TGTGCCTGGACGCTTCGAGCGGGAGGGCCGGGTGAGCAGTTCTTC. Encoded protein: CAWTLRAGGPGEQFF.

The chain employs TRBV7-2 and TRBJ2-5; no reliable D call. The CDR3 runs 14 residues. Trimming cost V 8 bases and J 1 base, with 14 bases left between them. Germline assignment: CDR1 SGHTA and CDR2 FQGNSA. Here the CDR3 DNA reads TGTGCCAGCGGGCTTAGCTTAAGCCAAGAGACCCAGTACTTC. Translating gives CASGLSLSQETQYF.

The chain combines TRBV7-9 with TRBJ2-1; possibly TRBD1 or TRBD2 for D (5 bases each). Germline CDR1 and CDR2: SEHNR and FQNEAQ (reference sequence). V shed 5 bases and J shed 6 bases, with 17 bases lying between them. The CDR3 sequence is 15 residues long. The CDR3 sequence is CASSIFAGTSNEQFF. The CDR3 region has the DNA TGTGCCAGCAGCATTTTTGCTGGGACGAGCAATGAGCAGTTCTTC.

The chain carries TRBV5-1 and TRBJ2-7, with 8 bases lining up with TRBD2. Germline CDR1 is SGHRS and CDR2 is YFSETQ. J lost 3 bases, V lost 4 bases, and 15 bases had no gene match. The CDR3 sequence is 17 residues long. CDR3 sequence reads: CASSLGPGLASLYEQYF. Here the CDR3 DNA reads TGCGCCAGCAGCCTCGGCCCCGGACTAGCCTCCCTCTACGAGCAGTACTTC.

The chain couples TRBV12-5 to TRBJ2-3; D is possibly TRBD1 (5 bases). V dropped 7 bases and J dropped 0 bases, with 14 bases sitting between them. This CDR3 spans 15 amino acids. CDR1 is LGHNT and CDR2 is FRNRAP in the germline V gene. The CDR3 loop reads CASALGQFSTDTQYF. The CDR3 region has the DNA TGTGCTAGTGCCCTGGGGCAGTTTAGCACAGATACGCAGTATTTT.

Of note for this clone: Within the sample, other DNA sequences also encode this same CDR3. Here the CDR3 DNA reads TGTGCCAGCAGCCTGGGCCCACCCTACGAGCAGTACTTC. Translating gives CASSLGPPYEQYF. The gene calls are TRBV28 and TRBJ2-7, with D unresolved. Between the trimmed V and J ends, which lost 6 bases and 2 bases, there was a span of 11 bases. Germline V gene sequence: CDR1 MDHEN, CDR2 SYDVKM. This CDR3 has 13 amino acids.

In this sample, this clone turned up once. The chain uses TRBV18 and TRBJ2-7, with D perhaps matching TRBD1 (5 bases). V was trimmed by 3 bases and J by 0 bases, leaving 21 bases between them. In germline, CDR1 is KGHSH, CDR2 LQKENI. This CDR3 spans 18 amino acids. The CDR3 reads CASSPRGFRQPFSYEQYF. CDR3 sequence (DNA): TGTGCCAGCTCACCCCGAGGTTTTAGACAGCCGTTCTCCTACGAGCAGTACTTC.

The chain uses TRBV6-5 and TRBJ1-1; a possible D gene is TRBD1 (5 bases). CDR3 length: 13 residues. Trimming shortened V by 6 bases and J by 4 bases, and 12 bases separated the two germline ends. The germline V gene has CDR1 MNHEY and CDR2 SVGAGI. The CDR3 loop reads CASSRGESTEAFF. The DNA of the CDR3 is TGTGCCAGCAGCCGGGGGGAGAGCACTGAAGCTTTCTTT.

The rearrangement joins TRBV6-5 to TRBJ2-1; 12 bases agree with TRBD1. V lost 2 bases to trimming and J lost 9 bases; unmatched junction nucleotides: 8. Germline V CDR1 and CDR2: MNHEY, SVGAGI. This CDR3 comprises 16 residues. CDR3 amino acids: CASSYRPGQGASEQFF. CDR3 coding DNA: TGTGCCAGCAGTTACCGTCCGGGACAGGGGGCGAGTGAGCAGTTCTTC.

This clone is a singleton in its sample. J is TRBJ1-2 and V is TRBV9; TRBD1 agrees at 12 bases. The germline CDR1 and CDR2 sequences are SGDLS and YYNGEE. CDR3 length: 17 residues. The V and J ends lost 3 bases and 7 bases, in that order; junction bases with no gene match: 13. The CDR3, as DNA: TGTGCCAGCAGCGGTCCCGGGACAGGGGGCGAAAGGGGTGGCTACACCTTC. Translation gives CASSGPGTGGERGGYTF.

About this clone: This CDR3 is also generated by other DNA sequences in the sample. This sequence joins TRBV30 and TRBJ2-7; 9 bases match TRBD2. CDR1 is GTSNPN, CDR2 SVGIG, per germline (reference sequence). Losses at the gene ends were 0 bases for V and 2 bases for J; bases not matched to a gene: 5. CDR3 length equals 15 residues. CDR3 DNA sequence: TGTGCCTGGAGTGTAGGGCTAGCGGGGACCTACGAGCAGTACTTC. It translates to CAWSVGLAGTYEQYF.

The chain couples TRBV4-2 to TRBJ1-3; D is uncertain. CDR1 and CDR2 (germline): LGHNA, YNFKEQ. This CDR3 is built from 16 residues. The V gene lost 2 bases and the J gene lost 0 bases, with 11 bases spanning the gap. As DNA, the CDR3 is TGTGCCAGCAGCCAACAAATAATCGCCTCTGGAAACACCATATATTTT. Its translation: CASSQQIIASGNTIYF.

This chain connects TRBV2 to TRBJ2-2; a weak D match, TRBD2 (6 bases). Germline V gene sequence: CDR1 SNHLY, CDR2 FYNNEI. The germline V and J ends were trimmed by 1 base and 7 bases, with 13 bases remaining between them. CDR3 length equals 15 residues. CDR3 loop: CASSEGWGGFGELFF. The CDR3 DNA is TGTGCCAGCAGTGAAGGTTGGGGAGGCTTCGGGGAGCTGTTTTTT.

As concerns this clone: The same CDR3 arises from other DNA sequences in this sample as well. The chain joins TRBV6-5 to TRBJ2-5; D is uncertain. The germline gives CDR1 MNHEY, CDR2 SVGAGI. Trimming removed 6 bases at V and 2 bases at J, with 7 bases between. CDR3 length: 12 residues. CDR3 DNA sequence: TGTGCCAGCAGGTCCAGACAAGAGACCCAGTACTTC. Translating it yields CASRSRQETQYF.